The rows below give T cell receptor beta chains drawn from one sample of a study of neurological immune-mediated disorders. Using its own MiXCR run on the 5' RACE reads, TCRdb lists one record per CDR3 protein. The sample shows around 130,000 distinct CDR3 sequences, roughly 3.2% of them seen only once. What was sequenced was PBMCs. These receptors all come from a woman aged 25 to 39 with multiple sclerosis. The CDR3 runs from the conserved cysteine through the conserved F or W. Each record gives: J gene, clone size, V gene, D gene, CDR3 protein, CDR3 DNA. D genes are given only for firm matches. Clone size is given as how often the clone was seen (once, few, many) or a class if it is expanded.

>TRBJ2-3|many|TRBV29-1|TRBD2
CSVEDLGLAGSTDTQYF
TGCAGCGTTGAGGACCTCGGACTAGCGGGAAGCACAGATACGCAGTATTTT
>TRBJ2-7|many|TRBV28|TRBD1
CASTGTGTYEQYF
TGTGCCAGCACCGGGACAGGTACCTACGAGCAGTACTTC
>TRBJ2-1|many|TRBV5-6|NA
CASSGGEREQFF
TGTGCCAGCAGCGGAGGGGAACGCGAGCAGTTCTTC
>TRBJ2-5|many|TRBV6-6|NA
CASSYSDFGEETQYF
TGTGCCAGCAGTTACTCCGACTTTGGGGAAGAGACCCAGTACTTC
>TRBJ1-5|few|TRBV10-2|NA
CASSRDTHQPQHF
TGCGCCAGCAGCCGGGACACCCATCAGCCCCAGCATTTT
>TRBJ2-2|many|TRBV5-1|TRBD2
CASSLGLANTGELFF
TGCGCCAGCAGCTTAGGACTAGCAAACACCGGGGAGCTGTTTTTT
>TRBJ2-7|many|TRBV20-1|TRBD2
CSARDRASGGYEQYF
TGCAGTGCTAGAGATAGGGCTAGCGGGGGTTACGAGCAGTACTTC
>TRBJ1-1|many|TRBV5-1|NA
CASSTTADGVGTEAFF
TGCGCCAGCAGCACAACCGCCGATGGGGTTGGCACTGAAGCTTTCTTT
>TRBJ1-1|many|TRBV6-5|TRBD1
CASSLQGSEWAEAFF
TGTGCCAGCAGTCTACAGGGGTCGGAGTGGGCTGAAGCTTTCTTT
>TRBJ2-3|few|TRBV19|NA
CASSIAGTATQYF
TGTGCCAGTAGTATAGCGGGGACCGCTACGCAGTATTTT